Shown below are 23 T cell receptor beta chains from a single sample sequenced in a study of human T cells and chemical hapten exposure. TCRdb independently ran MiXCR on the RACE reads; one entry per CDR3 protein. The sample lists around 40,000 distinct CDR3 sequences; roughly 13% were seen once. This sample's time point: patch test 3, about 24 weeks after DPC sensitization. Noted treatment: therapeutic diphenylcyclopropenone sensitization with weekly scalp DPC. Whole blood, unfractionated, served as the material for total RNA extraction. This specimen was whole blood, taken in connection with sensitization to the hapten diphenylcyclopropenone (DPC). The receptors derive from a woman aged 40 to 55 with alopecia areata. Some clones in this sample may be carry-over from other donors' samples.

This clonotype has a handful of counts. The V and J genes are TRBV10-3 and TRBJ1-2; D is ambiguous. Trimming left V 7 bases short and J 2 bases short, with 11 bases between. The CDR3 has 13 residues. Germline lookup yields CDR1 ENHRY and CDR2 SYGVKD. The CDR3 DNA is TGTGCCATCACCCCAGAGCCCAACTATGGCTACACCTTC. This sequence encodes CAITPEPNYGYTF.

This clonotype came up many times. The chain joins TRBV27 to TRBJ1-2; 8 bases map to TRBD1. Germline V gene data show CDR1 as MNHEY and CDR2 as SMNVEV (reference sequence). This CDR3 comprises 13 residues. With V trimmed by 2 bases and J by 5 bases, 1 base remained unmatched. The CDR3 nucleotides are TGTGCCAGCAGTTTAACAGGGGGATATGGCTACACCTTC. It is translated as CASSLTGGYGYTF.

This clonotype was counted many times. V usage is TRBV28 and J usage is TRBJ1-1, with TRBD1 as a possible D gene (5 bases). This CDR3 has 12 residues. V lost 1 base and J lost 8, with 8 bases in between. Germline-derived CDR1 and CDR2 are MDHEN and SYDVKM. CDR3 region: CASSLSQGEAFF. The CDR3 nucleotides are TGTGCCAGCAGTTTATCCCAGGGAGAAGCTTTCTTT. Full variable domain (remainder filled in from reference TRBV28 and TRBJ1-1): DVKVTQSSRYLVKRTGEKVFLECVQDMDHENMFWYRQDPGLGLRLIYFSYDVKMKEKGDIPEGYSVSREKKERFSLILESASTNQTSMYLCASSLSQGEAFFGQGTRLTVV.

The chain is built from TRBV5-1 and TRBJ2-5, with a tentative D call TRBD2 (6 bases). The CDR3 is made up of 15 amino acids. Trimming pared 2 bases from V and 4 bases from J, leaving 15 bases between. Germline V gene data show CDR1 as SGHRS and CDR2 as YFSETQ. The CDR3 spells CASSFQGLATETQYF. The CDR3 nucleotides are TGCGCCAGCAGCTTTCAAGGGCTAGCGACAGAGACCCAGTACTTC.

This clonotype was seen ten or more times. J is TRBJ2-7 and V is TRBV28; no reliable D call. Germline CDR1 and CDR2: MDHEN and SYDVKM. The CDR3 sequence is 10 residues long. Trimming removed 8 bases from V and 2 bases from J, with 4 bases in between. The CDR3 loop reads CASGAYEQYF. Here the CDR3 DNA reads TGTGCCAGCGGGGCCTACGAGCAGTACTTC.

This chain links TRBV7-2 with TRBJ2-2, with TRBD2 matching 8 bases. J gave up 3 bases and V 6 bases, and 6 bases lay outside the gene matches. From germline, CDR1 is SGHTA and CDR2 FQGNSA. The CDR3 spans 15 residues. This chain's CDR3 is CASRFGLAYTGELFF. CDR3 in DNA: TGTGCCAGCAGATTCGGACTAGCCTACACCGGGGAGCTGTTTTTT.

This chain joins TRBV5-1 and TRBJ2-5, with D possibly being TRBD1 (5 bases). The V end lost 0 bases, the J end lost 4 bases, and 10 bases lay between the germline ends. The CDR3 covers 14 residues. The V gene's germline CDR1 is SGHRS and CDR2 YFSETQ. CDR3 in DNA: TGCGCCAGCAGCTTGGCGCCAGGGTCAGAGACCCAGTACTTC. Translating it yields CASSLAPGSETQYF.

Points on this clonotype: With a much larger clone just one base away, this may be a read error. This CDR3 is CASGWRRGAKFF. CDR3 DNA sequence: TGTGCCAGCGGCTGGCGGCGGGGCGCGAAGTTCTTC. The chain links TRBV28 to TRBJ2-1; a possible D gene is TRBD2 (6 bases). V shed 8 bases and J shed 14 bases, with 19 bases lying between them. Germline CDR1 and CDR2: MDHEN and SYDVKM. This CDR3 region has 12 residues.

This clonotype was counted many times. This rearrangement joins TRBV20-1 to TRBJ2-7, with D maybe TRBD1 (6 bases). The germline V gene has CDR1 DFQATT and CDR2 SNEGSKA (reference sequence). The ends were cut back, 6 bases at V and 6 bases at J, with 15 bases in the middle. This CDR3 contains 12 residues. CDR3 DNA: TGCAGTGCCCTCCAACCAGGGGTCGAGCAGTACTTC. This translates into CSALQPGVEQYF.

The chain has TRBV20-1 and TRBJ1-5; 12 bases are a match to TRBD1. The germline V gene has CDR1 DFQATT and CDR2 SNEGSKA (reference sequence). The J segment lost 2 bases and the V segment lost 3 bases, leaving 11 bases of the junction unmatched. The CDR3 covers 18 residues. The CDR3 sequence is CSASPSPGTGGGNQPQHF. The CDR3 DNA is TGCAGTGCTAGTCCAAGTCCCGGGACAGGGGGCGGCAATCAGCCCCAGCATTTT.

Ten or more counts support this clonotype. V usage is TRBV28 and J usage is TRBJ2-7, with TRBD1 matching 7 bases. Looked up from germline, CDR1 is MDHEN and CDR2 is SYDVKM. The ends lost 6 bases at V and 2 bases at J; junction bases unmatched: 10. The CDR3 sequence is 15 residues long. CDR3 protein: CASSFGTVGTYEQYF. The CDR3 DNA follows: TGTGCCAGCAGCTTCGGGACAGTGGGGACCTACGAGCAGTACTTC. The entire variable domain, with the rest obtained from reference TRBV28 and TRBJ2-7, is as follows: DVKVTQSSRYLVKRTGEKVFLECVQDMDHENMFWYRQDPGLGLRLIYFSYDVKMKEKGDIPEGYSVSREKKERFSLILESASTNQTSMYLCASSFGTVGTYEQYFGPGTRLTVT.

This clonotype has more than one count but fewer than ten. This chain joins TRBV28 and TRBJ2-3; D gene unclear. This CDR3 comprises 14 residues. V lost 7 bases to trimming and J lost 0 bases, with 11 bases between them. From germline, CDR1 is MDHEN and CDR2 SYDVKM. The DNA of the CDR3 is TGTGCCAGCATCAGCCCAGCAAGCACAGATACGCAGTATTTT. Encoded protein: CASISPASTDTQYF.

This clonotype was seen at least ten times. CDR3 loop: CASSMDGVREQYF. The CDR3 nucleotides are TGTGCCAGTAGCATGGACGGAGTACGAGAACAGTACTTC. This rearrangement joins TRBV19 to TRBJ2-7; D gene ambiguous. The CDR3 totals 13 residues. Germline lookup yields CDR1 LNHDA and CDR2 SQIVND (reference sequence). The germline V and J ends were trimmed by 6 bases and 10 bases, with 19 bases remaining between them.

This chain joins TRBV27 and TRBJ1-1, with D unresolved. CDR3 length equals 12 residues. Trimming pared 10 bases from V and 5 bases from J, leaving 14 bases between. Germline CDR1 MNHEY, CDR2 SMNVEV (reference sequence). CDR3 coding DNA: TGTGCCATCATTGAGGGAGGAACTGAAGCTTTCTTT. Its translation: CAIIEGGTEAFF.

This clonotype showed up just a few times. J is TRBJ2-3 and V is TRBV9; 8 nucleotides align to TRBD1. The germline CDR1 and CDR2 sequences are SGDLS and YYNGEE. The CDR3 length is 16 residues. With V trimmed by 0 bases and J by 0 bases, 3 bases remained unmatched. The CDR3 loop reads CASSVGTGSSTDTQYF. The CDR3 DNA follows: TGTGCCAGCAGCGTAGGGACAGGGTCTAGCACAGATACGCAGTATTTT.

This clonotype was detected a few times. The genes are TRBV29-1 and TRBJ1-1; D perhaps matches TRBD1 (5 bases). The V end was cut by 4 bases, the J end by 2 bases, with 11 bases between. This CDR3 has 13 amino acids. Germline V gene sequence: CDR1 SQVTM, CDR2 ANQGSEA. CDR3 sequence reads: CSVGTTLNTEAFF. The CDR3, as DNA: TGCAGCGTTGGGACAACTTTAAACACTGAAGCTTTCTTT.

This clonotype appeared many times. The chain uses TRBV5-1 and TRBJ1-4; 9 bases agree with TRBD1. CDR3 size: 15 residues. Trimming took 4 bases from V and 7 from J; bases not matched to a gene: 8. CDR1 and CDR2 (germline): SGHRS, YFSETQ. The CDR3 DNA sequence: TGCGCCAGCAGCCGCGCTCCGGGACAGGGTGAAAAACTGTTTTTT. Translated: CASSRAPGQGEKLFF.

The rearrangement joins TRBV5-4 to TRBJ2-5; 12 bases agree with TRBD2. The V gene end was trimmed by 5 bases and the J gene end by 5 bases; junction bases not matched to a gene: 7. CDR1 and CDR2 from the germline V gene are SGHNT and YYREEE (reference sequence). CDR3 length equals 15 residues. The CDR3 sequence is CASRLAGGPVETQYF. The CDR3 DNA reads as TGTGCCAGCAGGCTAGCGGGGGGGCCGGTGGAGACCCAGTACTTC.

By sample fraction, this clonotype is medium-sized. The chain couples TRBV29-1 to TRBJ2-5, with 7 bases that match TRBD2. The CDR3 contains 13 residues. Germline-derived CDR1 and CDR2 are SQVTM and ANQGSEA. V lost 8 bases to trimming and J lost 3 bases; unmatched junction nucleotides: 9. In DNA form, the CDR3 reads TGCAGCATCGTCGGGACTACCAAAGAGACCCAGTACTTC. Its protein is CSIVGTTKETQYF. The full variable domain, in which reference TRBV29-1 and TRBJ2-5 provide the parts outside the CDR3, is SAVISQKPSRDICQRGTSLTIQCQVDSQVTMMFWYRQQPGQSLTLIATANQGSEATYESGFVIDKFPISRPNLTFSTLTVSNMSPEDSSIYLCSIVGTTKETQYFGPGTRLLVL.

V gene TRBV5-5 combines with J gene TRBJ2-2, with no clear D. Trimming left V 3 bases short and J 0 bases short, with 12 bases between. The CDR3 covers 16 residues. Germline CDR1 reads SGHKS; CDR2 reads YYEKEE (reference sequence). The CDR3 reads CASSSSGEANTGELFF. The DNA for the CDR3 is TGTGCCAGCAGCTCCTCGGGTGAGGCGAACACCGGGGAGCTGTTTTTT.

CDR3 bases: TGTGCCACCTATCGGCCACTAGCTTCGTCTGGGGAGCTGTTTTTT. Protein sequence: CATYRPLASSGELFF. This chain uses TRBV28 with TRBJ2-2; D is perhaps TRBD2 (6 bases). Germline CDR1 MDHEN, CDR2 SYDVKM. The CDR3 is made up of 15 amino acids. V shed 10 bases and J shed 8 bases, with 23 bases lying between them.

The chain links TRBV29-1 to TRBJ2-1, with 8 bases that match TRBD2. J was trimmed by 6 bases and V by 6 bases; bases with no gene match: 10. The V gene's germline CDR1 is SQVTM and CDR2 ANQGSEA. The CDR3 has 14 amino acids. DNA of the CDR3: TGCAGCGTCGCCGGGACTAGAAGGGGCAATGAGCAGTTCTTC. Translation gives CSVAGTRRGNEQFF.

At least ten counts were recorded for this clonotype. This chain joins TRBV28 and TRBJ2-6; perhaps TRBD1 as D (5 bases). Germline V gives CDR1 MDHEN, CDR2 SYDVKM. Trimming stripped 6 bases from V and 0 bases from J, with 12 bases between. This CDR3 comprises 16 residues. This CDR3 reads CASSQLRASGANVLTF. The CDR3, as DNA: TGTGCCAGCAGCCAACTCAGGGCCTCTGGGGCCAACGTCCTGACTTTC.